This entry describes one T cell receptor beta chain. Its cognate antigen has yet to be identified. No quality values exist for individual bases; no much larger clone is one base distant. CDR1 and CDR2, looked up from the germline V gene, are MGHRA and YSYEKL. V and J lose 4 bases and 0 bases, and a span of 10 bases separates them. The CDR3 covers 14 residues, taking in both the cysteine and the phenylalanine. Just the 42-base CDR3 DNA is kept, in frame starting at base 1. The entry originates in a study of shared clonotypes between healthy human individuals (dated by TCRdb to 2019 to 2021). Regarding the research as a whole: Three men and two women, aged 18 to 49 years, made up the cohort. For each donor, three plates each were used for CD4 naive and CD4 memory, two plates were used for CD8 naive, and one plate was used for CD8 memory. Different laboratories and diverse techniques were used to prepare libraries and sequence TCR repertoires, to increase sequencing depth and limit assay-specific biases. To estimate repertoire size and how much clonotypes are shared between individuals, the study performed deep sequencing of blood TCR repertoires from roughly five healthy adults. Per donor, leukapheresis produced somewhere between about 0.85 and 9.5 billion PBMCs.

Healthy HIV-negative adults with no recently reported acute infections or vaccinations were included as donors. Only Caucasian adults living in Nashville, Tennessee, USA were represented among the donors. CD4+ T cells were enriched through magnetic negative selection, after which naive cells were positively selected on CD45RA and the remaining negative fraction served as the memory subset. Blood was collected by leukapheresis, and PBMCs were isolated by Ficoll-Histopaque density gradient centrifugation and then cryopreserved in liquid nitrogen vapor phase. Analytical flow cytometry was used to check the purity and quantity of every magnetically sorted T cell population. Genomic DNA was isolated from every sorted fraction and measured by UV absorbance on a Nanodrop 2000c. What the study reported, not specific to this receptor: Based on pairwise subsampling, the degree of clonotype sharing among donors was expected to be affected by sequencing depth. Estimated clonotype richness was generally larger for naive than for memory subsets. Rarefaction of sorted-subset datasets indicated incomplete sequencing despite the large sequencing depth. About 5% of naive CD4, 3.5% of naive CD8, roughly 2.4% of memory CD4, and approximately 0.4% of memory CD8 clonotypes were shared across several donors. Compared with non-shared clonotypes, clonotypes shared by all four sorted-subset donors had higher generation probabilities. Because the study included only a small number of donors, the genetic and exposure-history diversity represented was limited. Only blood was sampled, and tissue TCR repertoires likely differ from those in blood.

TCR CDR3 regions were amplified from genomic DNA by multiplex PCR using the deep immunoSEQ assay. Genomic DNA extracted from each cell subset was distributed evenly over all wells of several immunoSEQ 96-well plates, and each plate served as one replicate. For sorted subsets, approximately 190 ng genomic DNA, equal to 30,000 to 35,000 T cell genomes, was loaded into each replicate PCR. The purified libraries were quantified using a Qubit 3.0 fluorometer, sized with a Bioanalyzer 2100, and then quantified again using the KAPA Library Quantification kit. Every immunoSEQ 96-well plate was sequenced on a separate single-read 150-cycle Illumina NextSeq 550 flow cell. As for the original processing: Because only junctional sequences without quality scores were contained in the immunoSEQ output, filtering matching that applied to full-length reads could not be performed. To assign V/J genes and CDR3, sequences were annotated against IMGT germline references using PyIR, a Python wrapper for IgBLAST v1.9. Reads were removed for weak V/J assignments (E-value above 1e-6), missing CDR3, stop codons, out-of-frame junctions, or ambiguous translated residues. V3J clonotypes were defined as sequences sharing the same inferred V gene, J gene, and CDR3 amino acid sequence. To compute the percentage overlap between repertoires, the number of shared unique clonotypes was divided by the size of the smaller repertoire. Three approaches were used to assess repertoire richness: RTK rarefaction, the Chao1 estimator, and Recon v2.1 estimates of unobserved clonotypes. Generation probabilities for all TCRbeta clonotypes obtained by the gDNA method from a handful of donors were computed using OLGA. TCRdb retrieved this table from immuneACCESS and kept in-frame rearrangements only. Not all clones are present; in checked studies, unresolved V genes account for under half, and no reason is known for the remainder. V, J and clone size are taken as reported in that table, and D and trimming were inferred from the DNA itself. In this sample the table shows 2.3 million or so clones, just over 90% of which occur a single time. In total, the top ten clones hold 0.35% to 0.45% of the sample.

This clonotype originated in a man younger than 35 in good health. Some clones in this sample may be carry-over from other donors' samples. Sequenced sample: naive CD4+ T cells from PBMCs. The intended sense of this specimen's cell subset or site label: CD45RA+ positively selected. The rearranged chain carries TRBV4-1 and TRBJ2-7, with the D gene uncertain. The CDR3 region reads CASSRLTGSYEQYF. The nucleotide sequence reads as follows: TGCGCCAGCAGCCGGCTGACGGGCTCCTACGAGCAGTACTTC.